This T cell receptor beta chain derives from a study of PD-1 blockade in classical Hodgkin lymphoma. Whole-study context: Patients were dosed intravenously with nivolumab at 3 mg/kg every 2 weeks.

TCRdb's table, derived via immunoSEQ multiplex PCR, lists solely in-frame clones and lacks some. Among under 45,000 clones listed, around 69% were seen once. This CDR3 has 13 amino acids. Germline lookup yields CDR1 MGHDK and CDR2 SYGVNS. Deletions cut 8 bases from V and 4 bases from J, with 14 bases between. The time point here: cycle 4 day 1 (C4D1), after about 6 weeks of nivolumab. In every patient, relapse followed autologous stem cell transplantation, while exposure to brentuximab vedotin differed. The chain uses TRBV25-1 and TRBJ1-1; D gene unclear. This TCR came from a human donor with classical Hodgkin lymphoma. This specimen consisted of peripheral blood mononuclear cells (PBMCs), obtained before the fourth cycle of nivolumab. The CDR3 nucleotides read TGTGCCAGCTCACCGGCCCTGAGCACTGAAGCTTTCTTT. Encoded protein: CASSPALSTEAFF.